This TCR beta chain was obtained from a study of beta chain features in type 1 diabetes. Every participating donor gave one draw, a heparinised blood sample averaging roughly 0.12 L. This clone has a handful of counts. What it recognizes is unknown. The CDR3 contains 15 residues. V shed 3 bases and J shed 2 bases, with 11 bases lying between them. Germline V gene sequence: CDR1 LGHNA, CDR2 YSLEER. Since all of the isolated RNA was reverse transcribed, expressed TCRB transcripts were what got sequenced. Here immunoSEQ multiplex PCR was the method, and the copy in TCRdb shows in-frame clones only, minus some. The table shows around 400,000 clones, with approximately 12% occurring only once. Findings and limits, study-wide: Naive, central memory and regulatory TCRB repertoires appeared more similar among patients than healthy donors. Fewer insertions but more deletions were seen at VDJ junctions in type 1 diabetes patients. Type 1 diabetes patients had moderately but significantly shorter TCRB CDR3s in all four CD4+ subsets.

Sequencing was performed on naive CD4+ T cells from blood. The clonotype was recovered from a man aged 18 to 30 in good health. The J gene is TRBJ2-1, the V gene TRBV4-3; no reliable D call. CDR3 in DNA: TGCGCCAGCAGCCATGGCTCGACACCCTACAATGAGCAGTTCTTC. It specifies CASSHGSTPYNEQFF.